Listed below are T cell receptor beta chains from one sample, sequenced in a study of blood T cell repertoires in COVID-19. Here immunoSEQ multiplex PCR was the method, and the copy in TCRdb shows in-frame clones only, minus some. This table has roughly 130,000 clones, roughly four fifths appearing once. Sequenced input: peripheral blood. Receptors originate from a woman aged 55-70 years with acute or convalescent COVID-19. CDR3s include the opening cysteine and the closing phenylalanine or tryptophan. Each record gives: clone size, J gene, D gene, V gene, CDR3 protein, CDR3 DNA. The D gene is left open where the match is weak. Size tells how often a clone was seen (once, few, many) or the class of an expanded clone, and some rows leave it out.

clone size: .
J gene: TRBJ1-1
D gene: .
V gene: TRBV7-9
CDR3 protein: CASAPQVTEAFF
CDR3 DNA: TGTGCCAGCGCCCCTCAGGTGACTGAAGCTTTCTTT

clone size: .
J gene: TRBJ1-5
D gene: .
V gene: TRBV18
CDR3 protein: CASSPVDAGNSNQPQHF
CDR3 DNA: TGTGCCAGCTCACCAGTCGATGCAGGGAATAGCAATCAGCCCCAGCATTTT

clone size: .
J gene: TRBJ1-2
D gene: .
V gene: TRBV9
CDR3 protein: CASSVSGTYGYTF
CDR3 DNA: TGTGCCAGCAGCGTTTCAGGTACCTATGGCTACACCTTC

clone size: .
J gene: TRBJ2-5
D gene: .
V gene: TRBV3-1/TRBV3-2
CDR3 protein: CASSQAGTFQETQYF
CDR3 DNA: TGTGCCAGCAGCCAAGCCGGGACTTTCCAAGAGACCCAGTACTTC

clone size: .
J gene: TRBJ1-1
D gene: .
V gene: TRBV12-5
CDR3 protein: CASGYTGVPQAFF
CDR3 DNA: TGTGCTAGTGGGTATACAGGCGTCCCGCAAGCTTTCTTT

clone size: .
J gene: TRBJ1-2
D gene: .
V gene: TRBV12-3/TRBV12-4
CDR3 protein: CASSLMRGYTF
CDR3 DNA: TGTGCCAGCAGTCTTATGAGAGGCTACACCTTC

clone size: .
J gene: TRBJ1-1
D gene: .
V gene: TRBV2
CDR3 protein: CASSVDTEAFF
CDR3 DNA: TGTGCCAGCAGTGTAGATACTGAAGCTTTCTTT

clone size: .
J gene: TRBJ2-5
D gene: TRBD2
V gene: TRBV6-5
CDR3 protein: CASSGGDVQETQYF
CDR3 DNA: TGTGCCAGCAGCGGGGGGGATGTCCAAGAGACCCAGTACTTC

clone size: .
J gene: TRBJ1-2
D gene: TRBD1
V gene: TRBV7-9
CDR3 protein: CASSPIVWGDRAWRNGYTF
CDR3 DNA: TGTGCCAGCAGCCCGATAGTTTGGGGGGACAGGGCGTGGAGAAACGGCTACACCTTC

clone size: .
J gene: TRBJ1-2
D gene: TRBD1
V gene: TRBV4-1
CDR3 protein: CASSQDRTGAMGYTF
CDR3 DNA: TGCGCCAGCAGCCAAGACCGGACAGGGGCTATGGGCTACACCTTC

clone size: .
J gene: TRBJ2-5
D gene: TRBD1
V gene: TRBV15
CDR3 protein: CATSSKGAGETQYF
CDR3 DNA: TGTGCCACCAGCAGTAAGGGGGCAGGGGAGACCCAGTACTTC

clone size: .
J gene: TRBJ1-1
D gene: .
V gene: TRBV6-6
CDR3 protein: CASRGENTEAFF
CDR3 DNA: TGTGCCAGCAGAGGAGAGAACACTGAAGCTTTCTTT

clone size: .
J gene: TRBJ1-4
D gene: TRBD1
V gene: TRBV5-8
CDR3 protein: CASGTGRATNEKLFF
CDR3 DNA: TGTGCCAGCGGGACAGGGAGGGCAACTAATGAAAAACTGTTTTTT

clone size: .
J gene: TRBJ1-5
D gene: .
V gene: TRBV5-5
CDR3 protein: CASSLQGRQPQHF
CDR3 DNA: TGTGCCAGCAGCCTACAGGGCCGTCAGCCCCAGCATTTT

clone size: .
J gene: TRBJ1-5
D gene: .
V gene: TRBV3-1/TRBV3-2
CDR3 protein: CASSQEGARPQHF
CDR3 DNA: TGTGCCAGCAGCCAAGAGGGGGCCCGGCCCCAGCATTTT

clone size: .
J gene: TRBJ2-5
D gene: .
V gene: TRBV19
CDR3 protein: CASLEEETQYF
CDR3 DNA: TGTGCCAGTCTAGAGGAAGAGACCCAGTACTTC

clone size: .
J gene: TRBJ1-5
D gene: .
V gene: TRBV19
CDR3 protein: CASRGQTANQPQHF
CDR3 DNA: TGTGCCAGTAGAGGACAGACAGCCAATCAGCCCCAGCATTTT

clone size: .
J gene: TRBJ1-4
D gene: .
V gene: TRBV6-5
CDR3 protein: CASSYSRETGNEKLFF
CDR3 DNA: TGTGCCAGCAGTTACTCTCGAGAAACGGGGAATGAAAAACTGTTTTTT

clone size: once
J gene: TRBJ2-3
D gene: .
V gene: TRBV24-1
CDR3 protein: CATSDSFQVDTQYF
CDR3 DNA: TGTGCCACCAGTGATTCATTTCAGGTTGATACGCAGTATTTT

clone size: .
J gene: TRBJ1-2
D gene: TRBD1
V gene: TRBV6-5
CDR3 protein: CASSYSLPRQGEGYTF
CDR3 DNA: TGTGCCAGCAGTTACTCGTTACCGCGACAGGGTGAGGGCTACACCTTC

clone size: .
J gene: TRBJ2-1
D gene: .
V gene: TRBV27
CDR3 protein: CASSLSVPISYNEQFF
CDR3 DNA: TGTGCCAGCAGTTTAAGCGTCCCTATTTCCTACAATGAGCAGTTCTTC

clone size: .
J gene: TRBJ2-1
D gene: .
V gene: TRBV6-1
CDR3 protein: CASSENLGRGLQFF
CDR3 DNA: TGTGCCAGCAGTGAAAACCTAGGCAGGGGTTTGCAGTTCTTC

clone size: .
J gene: TRBJ1-1
D gene: .
V gene: TRBV11-2
CDR3 protein: CASSAQGNTEAFF
CDR3 DNA: TGTGCCAGCAGCGCACAGGGGAACACTGAAGCTTTCTTT

clone size: .
J gene: TRBJ1-4
D gene: .
V gene: TRBV5-6
CDR3 protein: CASSGRGAGGEKLFF
CDR3 DNA: TGTGCCAGCAGCGGGCGGGGGGCAGGAGGAGAAAAACTGTTTTTT

clone size: .
J gene: TRBJ2-1
D gene: TRBD2
V gene: TRBV24-1
CDR3 protein: CATSDSRVSGGAGDEQFF
CDR3 DNA: TGTGCCACCAGTGATTCTAGGGTGAGCGGGGGGGCCGGCGATGAGCAGTTCTTC

clone size: .
J gene: TRBJ1-1
D gene: TRBD1
V gene: TRBV2
CDR3 protein: CASAETGVNTEAFF
CDR3 DNA: TGTGCCAGCGCGGAGACAGGGGTGAACACTGAAGCTTTCTTT

clone size: .
J gene: TRBJ1-1
D gene: .
V gene: TRBV3-1/TRBV3-2
CDR3 protein: CASSQERGKAFF
CDR3 DNA: TGTGCCAGCAGCCAAGAAAGAGGGAAAGCTTTCTTT

clone size: .
J gene: TRBJ2-2
D gene: .
V gene: TRBV3-1/TRBV3-2
CDR3 protein: CASSHTKTGTGTGELFF
CDR3 DNA: TGTGCCAGCAGCCACACGAAGACAGGAACGGGCACCGGGGAGCTGTTTTTT

clone size: .
J gene: TRBJ2-3
D gene: .
V gene: TRBV4-2
CDR3 protein: CASSSFGTPPDTQYF
CDR3 DNA: TGTGCCAGCAGCTCGTTCGGGACTCCCCCTGATACGCAGTATTTT

clone size: .
J gene: TRBJ1-5
D gene: .
V gene: TRBV6-5
CDR3 protein: CAISVPNQPQHF
CDR3 DNA: TGTGCCATCTCCGTCCCGAATCAGCCCCAGCATTTT

clone size: .
J gene: TRBJ2-2
D gene: TRBD1
V gene: TRBV7-9
CDR3 protein: CASSRTGANTGELFF
CDR3 DNA: TGTGCCAGCAGCCGAACAGGGGCGAACACCGGGGAGCTGTTTTTT

clone size: .
J gene: TRBJ1-1
D gene: TRBD1
V gene: TRBV23-1
CDR3 protein: CASSRQGIRSTEAFF
CDR3 DNA: TGCGCCAGCAGTCGACAGGGCATCAGGAGTACTGAAGCTTTCTTT

clone size: .
J gene: TRBJ1-4
D gene: .
V gene: TRBV29-1
CDR3 protein: CSVGFGGANEKLFF
CDR3 DNA: TGCAGCGTTGGGTTTGGGGGGGCTAATGAAAAACTGTTTTTT

clone size: .
J gene: TRBJ1-4
D gene: .
V gene: TRBV19
CDR3 protein: CATRPGGEKLFF
CDR3 DNA: TGTGCCACCCGCCCGGGGGGCGAAAAACTGTTTTTT

clone size: .
J gene: TRBJ2-2
D gene: TRBD2
V gene: TRBV7-9
CDR3 protein: CASSPRRGGRDTGELFF
CDR3 DNA: TGTGCCAGCAGCCCCCGTCGGGGGGGACGGGACACCGGGGAGCTGTTTTTT

clone size: once
J gene: TRBJ1-2
D gene: .
V gene: TRBV29-1
CDR3 protein: CSVLAGIDGYTF
CDR3 DNA: TGCAGCGTTTTGGCAGGAATCGATGGCTACACCTTC

clone size: .
J gene: TRBJ1-1
D gene: .
V gene: TRBV5-6
CDR3 protein: CASSSYTEAFF
CDR3 DNA: TGTGCCAGCAGCTCTTACACTGAAGCTTTCTTT

clone size: .
J gene: TRBJ1-2
D gene: .
V gene: TRBV29-1
CDR3 protein: CSVKQGTANYGYTF
CDR3 DNA: TGCAGCGTCAAACAGGGAACAGCTAACTATGGCTACACCTTC

clone size: .
J gene: TRBJ1-6
D gene: TRBD1
V gene: TRBV25-1
CDR3 protein: CASSARDSNSPLHF
CDR3 DNA: TGTGCCAGCAGTGCCCGGGACAGTAATTCACCCCTCCACTTT

clone size: once
J gene: TRBJ1-4
D gene: .
V gene: TRBV5-6
CDR3 protein: CASSFWGGTNEKLFF
CDR3 DNA: TGTGCCAGCAGCTTTTGGGGCGGCACTAATGAAAAACTGTTTTTT

clone size: .
J gene: TRBJ2-2
D gene: .
V gene: TRBV3-1/TRBV3-2
CDR3 protein: CASSQDVDRDTGELFF
CDR3 DNA: TGTGCCAGCAGCCAAGATGTAGACAGAGACACCGGGGAGCTGTTTTTT

clone size: .
J gene: TRBJ1-1
D gene: TRBD1
V gene: TRBV6-5
CDR3 protein: CASSLYGQENTEAFF
CDR3 DNA: TGTGCCAGCAGTCTATACGGACAGGAGAACACTGAAGCTTTCTTT

clone size: .
J gene: TRBJ1-5
D gene: .
V gene: TRBV6-1
CDR3 protein: CASSDLYSNQPQHF
CDR3 DNA: TGTGCCAGCAGTGACCTATATAGCAATCAGCCCCAGCATTTT

clone size: .
J gene: TRBJ1-1
D gene: .
V gene: TRBV5-1
CDR3 protein: CASSSLGDRLKAFF
CDR3 DNA: TGCGCCAGCAGCTCCTTGGGCGACAGGCTTAAAGCTTTCTTT

clone size: .
J gene: TRBJ1-2
D gene: TRBD1
V gene: TRBV7-9
CDR3 protein: CASSSDRQGYGYTF
CDR3 DNA: TGTGCCAGCAGTTCAGATCGACAGGGCTATGGCTACACCTTC

clone size: .
J gene: TRBJ1-1
D gene: .
V gene: TRBV7-9
CDR3 protein: CASSLISDIGAFF
CDR3 DNA: TGTGCCAGCAGCTTAATATCCGACATAGGAGCTTTCTTT